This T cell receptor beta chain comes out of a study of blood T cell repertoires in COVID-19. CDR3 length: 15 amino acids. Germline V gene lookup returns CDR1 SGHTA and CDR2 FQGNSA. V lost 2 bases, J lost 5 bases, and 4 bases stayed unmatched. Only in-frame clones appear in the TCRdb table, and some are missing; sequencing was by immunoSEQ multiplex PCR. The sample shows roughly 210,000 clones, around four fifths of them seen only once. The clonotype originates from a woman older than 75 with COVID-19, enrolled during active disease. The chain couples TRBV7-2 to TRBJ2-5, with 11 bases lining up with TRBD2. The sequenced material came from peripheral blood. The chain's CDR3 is CASSLLAGGRETQYF. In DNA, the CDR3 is TGTGCCAGCAGCTTACTAGCGGGGGGCAGGGAGACCCAGTACTTC.